Each of the 32 T cell receptor beta chains below was sequenced from the same sample in a study of blood T cell repertoires in COVID-19. The method was immunoSEQ multiplex PCR; TCRdb's version includes in-frame clones alone and lacks a portion of them. The sample holds 56,000 or so clones; under 90% are singletons and the top ten take about an eighth. What was sequenced was peripheral blood. The receptors come from a woman aged 80 or over with acute or convalescent COVID-19.

V and J are TRBV10-3 and TRBJ1-1; the D gene is possibly TRBD1 (6 bases). This CDR3 comprises 14 residues. V gave up 3 bases and J gave up 3 bases, with 11 bases separating them. Germline V lookup: CDR1 ENHRY, CDR2 SYGVKD. CDR3 region: CAISDRGRDTEAFF. The CDR3 bases are TGTGCCATCAGTGACAGGGGAAGGGACACTGAAGCTTTCTTT.

This rearrangement joins TRBV19 to TRBJ1-2; D is ambiguous. This CDR3 is built from 11 residues. Germline V gives CDR1 LNHDA, CDR2 SQIVND (reference sequence). V lost 4 bases and J lost 5, with 5 bases in between. The CDR3 nucleotides are TGTGCCAGTAGTAGCGGGTATGGCTACACCTTC. It specifies CASSSGYGYTF.

This clone occurred once. This chain links TRBV7-2 with TRBJ1-6; D gene uncertain. V lost 1 base and J lost 6, with 7 bases in between. From germline, CDR1 is SGHTA and CDR2 FQGNSA. This CDR3 comprises 14 residues. Here the CDR3 reads CASSLVTVNSPLHF. As DNA, the CDR3 is TGTGCCAGCAGCTTAGTAACAGTTAATTCACCCCTCCACTTT.

The rearrangement links TRBV19 to TRBJ1-2; D call uncertain. V was cut by 4 bases and J by 3 bases, with 15 bases left in between. Germline V gene data show CDR1 as LNHDA and CDR2 as SQIVND (reference sequence). The length of the CDR3 is 15 residues. The CDR3 is CASSTFKNRDYGYTF. CDR3 nucleotides: TGTGCCAGTAGTACTTTTAAAAACCGGGACTATGGCTACACCTTC. The variable domain in full, completed from reference TRBV19 and TRBJ1-2, reads DGGITQSPKYLFRKEGQNVTLSCEQNLNHDAMYWYRQDPGQGLRLIYYSQIVNDFQKGDIAEGYSVSREKKESFPLTVTSAQKNPTAFYLCASSTFKNRDYGYTFGSGTRLTVV.

This clone was observed a handful of times. This chain joins TRBV19 and TRBJ1-1, with D uncertain. The CDR3 runs to 14 residues. Germline lookup yields CDR1 LNHDA and CDR2 SQIVND (reference sequence). Between the trimmed V and J ends, which lost 2 bases and 2 bases, there was a span of 9 bases. The CDR3 is CASSIMAVNTEAFF. The CDR3 DNA sequence: TGTGCCAGTAGTATAATGGCAGTTAACACTGAAGCTTTCTTT.

This chain uses TRBV25-1 with TRBJ1-2, with 7 bases matching TRBD1. The CDR3 has 13 amino acids. Germline V CDR1 and CDR2: MGHDK, SYGVNS. Here the CDR3 reads CDTAEPGGYGYTF. Here the CDR3 DNA reads TGTGATACAGCAGAGCCAGGGGGGTATGGCTACACCTTC.

This chain connects TRBV25-1 to TRBJ1-2; 7 nucleotides agree with TRBD1. CDR1 is MGHDK and CDR2 is SYGVNS in the germline V gene. Losses at the gene ends were 7 bases for V and 4 bases for J; bases not matched to a gene: 3. The CDR3 covers 12 residues. CDR3 bases: TGTGCCAGCACCCGGGACAGCTATGGCTACACCTTC. Protein sequence: CASTRDSYGYTF.

J is TRBJ2-3 and V is TRBV5-1; 9 bases line up with TRBD1. Germline assignment: CDR1 SGHRS and CDR2 YFSETQ. This CDR3 has 15 amino acids. V was pared by 4 bases and J by 0 bases, with 3 bases of the junction left unmatched. Here the CDR3 DNA reads TGCGCCAGCAGCCTAGGACAGGGGAGCACAGATACGCAGTATTTT. Residues: CASSLGQGSTDTQYF.

This rearrangement joins TRBV6-6 to TRBJ1-1; no clear D gene. Trimming cost V 2 bases and J 4 bases, with 8 bases left between them. CDR1 and CDR2 from the germline V gene are MNHNY and SVGAGI (reference sequence). The CDR3 extends over 13 amino acids. The CDR3 sequence is CASSYRSSTEAFF. CDR3 nucleotide sequence: TGTGCCAGCAGTTACCGTAGTAGCACTGAAGCTTTCTTT.

The chain links TRBV5-4 to TRBJ1-1; 7 nucleotides align to TRBD1. The germline CDR1 and CDR2 sequences are SGHNT and YYREEE (reference sequence). J lost 0 bases, V lost 0 bases, and 5 bases had no gene match. The CDR3 runs to 16 residues. For the CDR3, the DNA is TGTGCCAGCAGCTTGGCCTCGACAGGGTTGAACACTGAAGCTTTCTTT. This gives the protein CASSLASTGLNTEAFF.

This clone has just a few counts. V gene TRBV7-9 combines with J gene TRBJ1-2; unclear D gene. V dropped 1 base and J dropped 0 bases, with 9 bases sitting between them. The V gene's germline CDR1 is SEHNR and CDR2 FQNEAQ (reference sequence). There are 15 residues in the CDR3. Here the CDR3 reads CASSLERVTNYGYTF. CDR3 sequence (DNA): TGTGCCAGCAGCTTAGAAAGAGTTACTAACTATGGCTACACCTTC.

This chain joins TRBV6-1 and TRBJ1-2; 9 positions match TRBD1. This CDR3 contains 16 residues. Unmatched junction bases numbered 8, after V lost 4 bases and J lost 2 bases. Germline CDR1 MNHNS, CDR2 SASEGT. Written as DNA, the CDR3 is TGTGCCAGCAGTGGACGTACAGGGGGCTTCAACTATGGCTACACCTTC. Translating gives CASSGRTGGFNYGYTF.

This chain links TRBV6-5 with TRBJ1-2, with unresolved D. V lost 5 bases, J lost 0 bases, and 7 bases lay in between. This CDR3 spans 13 amino acids. Germline CDR1 reads MNHEY; CDR2 reads SVGAGI. The DNA of the CDR3 is TGTGCCAGCAGTCCGGGAGCTAACTATGGCTACACCTTC. Its translation: CASSPGANYGYTF.

This chain joins TRBV9 and TRBJ2-3; 9 nucleotides match TRBD2. The V gene's germline CDR1 is SGDLS and CDR2 YYNGEE. The CDR3 extends over 16 amino acids. V shed 3 bases, J shed 4 bases, and the junction held 9 bases outside the gene matches. Here the CDR3 reads CASSAMLGGGADTQYF. Here the CDR3 DNA reads TGTGCCAGCAGCGCTATGCTCGGCGGGGGGGCAGATACGCAGTATTTT.

The chain recombines TRBV4-1 with TRBJ1-2; 9 nucleotides line up with TRBD1. From germline, CDR1 is MGHRA and CDR2 YSYEKL. V dropped 6 bases and J dropped 8; count of bases not matched to a gene: 13. CDR3 length equals 15 residues. The CDR3 DNA reads as TGCGCCAGCAGTTCCACACCGGACAGGGGAGGCGGCTACACCTTC. Protein: CASSSTPDRGGGYTF.

This chain links TRBV3-1 (or the pseudogene TRBV3-2) with TRBJ2-1, with 9 positions matching TRBD2. The CDR3 is 15 amino acids. Germline CDR1 and CDR2: LGHDT and YNNKEL (reference sequence). The V segment lost 6 bases and the J segment 6 bases; nucleotides outside the gene matches: 9. The CDR3 nucleotides are TGTGCCAGCAGTCGTAGCGGGGGCCGAGGCAATGAGCAGTTCTTC. Translating gives CASSRSGGRGNEQFF.

The chain joins TRBV4-1 to TRBJ1-2, with D possibly TRBD1 on 6 matching bases. Germline loops: CDR1 MGHRA, CDR2 YSYEKL. The V end lost 2 bases, the J end lost 8 bases, and 12 bases lay between the germline ends. This CDR3 contains 13 residues. The CDR3 here is CASSQTTGFGYTF. CDR3 in DNA: TGCGCCAGCAGCCAAACCACAGGGTTCGGCTACACCTTC.

The rearrangement joins TRBV27 to TRBJ2-1; TRBD2 matches at 9 bases. The CDR3 is 15 residues long. The V gene end was trimmed by 3 bases and the J gene end by 4 bases; junction bases not matched to a gene: 4. The germline V gene has CDR1 MNHEY and CDR2 SMNVEV (reference sequence). CDR3 sequence reads: CASSFISGGYNEQFF. CDR3 coding DNA: TGTGCCAGCAGTTTTATTAGCGGGGGTTACAATGAGCAGTTCTTC.

This sequence joins TRBV12-5 and TRBJ1-2, with TRBD1 identical over 7 bases. V shed 5 bases and J 7 bases; nucleotides not matched to a gene: 13. CDR1 LGHNT and CDR2 FRNRAP come from the germline V gene. The CDR3 covers 15 residues. The CDR3 coding sequence is TGTGCTAGTGGTAATCGACGCGACAGGGTATTTGGCTACACCTTC. This translates into CASGNRRDRVFGYTF.

The chain recombines TRBV19 with TRBJ2-7, with D possibly TRBD1 on 5 matching bases. V was cut by 5 bases and J by 2 bases, with 16 bases left in between. CDR1 is LNHDA, CDR2 SQIVND, per germline (reference sequence). The CDR3 has 15 residues. CDR3 sequence (DNA): TGTGCCAGTAGTCCTATCCTGGACACAACCTACGAGCAGTACTTC. This gives the protein CASSPILDTTYEQYF. The entire variable domain, with the rest obtained from reference TRBV19 and TRBJ2-7, is as follows: DGGITQSPKYLFRKEGQNVTLSCEQNLNHDAMYWYRQDPGQGLRLIYYSQIVNDFQKGDIAEGYSVSREKKESFPLTVTSAQKNPTAFYLCASSPILDTTYEQYFGPGTRLTVT.

The J gene is TRBJ1-5, the V gene TRBV25-1, with 10 bases lining up with TRBD1. V trimming: 4 bases; J trimming: 4 bases; junction bases outside the gene matches: 4. Germline assignment: CDR1 MGHDK and CDR2 SYGVNS. This CDR3 is built from 15 residues. CDR3 in DNA: TGTGCCAGCAGTGCGGGACAGGGGATTAATCAGCCCCAGCATTTT. It is translated as CASSAGQGINQPQHF.

The chain employs TRBV15 and TRBJ2-5, with 8 bases lining up with TRBD1. This CDR3 is 16 amino acids long. CDR1 LNHNV and CDR2 YYDKDF come from the germline V gene (reference sequence). Losses at the gene ends were 0 bases for V and 4 bases for J; bases not matched to a gene: 7. The CDR3 region has the DNA TGTGCCACCAGCAGAGACCGACAGGGGATGGGAGAGACCCAGTACTTC. Translation: CATSRDRQGMGETQYF.

The chain links TRBV5-1 to TRBJ1-6; 12 bases map to TRBD1. The V gene end was trimmed by 1 base and the J gene end by 7 bases; junction bases not matched to a gene: 6. The CDR3 totals 17 residues. Germline assignment: CDR1 SGHRS and CDR2 YFSETQ. This CDR3 is CASSLTGTGGLNSPLHF. CDR3 coding DNA: TGCGCCAGCAGCTTGACCGGGACAGGGGGCTTGAATTCACCCCTCCACTTT.

This chain uses TRBV2 with TRBJ2-7; no clear D. Trimming cost V 3 bases and J 3 bases, with 3 bases left between them. CDR3 length: 11 residues. Germline V CDR1 and CDR2: SNHLY, FYNNEI. CDR3 nucleotide sequence: TGTGCCAGCAGTGACGGCTACGAGCAGTACTTC. This sequence encodes CASSDGYEQYF.

This clone was observed a few times. The rearrangement joins TRBV4-2 to TRBJ2-3; TRBD1 might be the D (7 bases). The CDR3 sequence is 17 residues long. Trimming shortened V by 2 bases and J by 3 bases, and 18 bases separated the two germline ends. CDR1 is LGHNA and CDR2 is YNFKEQ in the germline V gene. CDR3 loop: CASSQPSPGGGTDTQYF. DNA of the CDR3: TGTGCCAGCAGCCAACCCAGCCCAGGGGGAGGAACAGATACGCAGTATTTT.

This clone was counted between two and nine times. The chain employs TRBV10-1 and TRBJ1-5, with 7 bases identical to TRBD1. The CDR3 is 14 residues long. With 7 bases clipped from V and 2 bases from J, the junction kept 5 bases outside the gene matches. CDR1 and CDR2 from the germline V gene are WNHNN and SYGVQD (reference sequence). CDR3 coding DNA: TGCGCCAGCATGAGGGGGCTGGGCAATCAGCCCCAGCATTTT. As protein: CASMRGLGNQPQHF.

The chain is built from TRBV11-3 and TRBJ1-1; D is undetermined. Germline loops: CDR1 SGHNT, CDR2 YENEEA. The CDR3 sequence is 14 residues long. Trimming cost V 5 bases and J 1 base, with 11 bases left between them. CDR3: CASSPGQGNTEAFF. The CDR3, as DNA: TGTGCCAGCAGCCCTGGGCAAGGGAACACTGAAGCTTTCTTT. Full variable domain (remainder filled in from reference TRBV11-3 and TRBJ1-1): EAGVVQSPRYKIIEKKQPVAFWCNPISGHNTLYWYLQNLGQGPELLIRYENEEAVDDSQLPKDRFSAERLKGVDSTLKIQPAELGDSAVYLCASSPGQGNTEAFFGQGTRLTVV.

The chain employs TRBV29-1 and TRBJ2-6, with D maybe TRBD2 (6 bases). This CDR3 spans 17 amino acids. In germline, CDR1 is SQVTM, CDR2 ANQGSEA. Trimming shortened V by 6 bases and J by 0 bases, and 18 bases separated the two germline ends. CDR3 region: CSVGGGSRLSGANVLTF. CDR3 DNA sequence: TGCAGCGTGGGTGGGGGGTCCCGTCTCTCTGGGGCCAACGTCCTGACTTTC.

The J gene is TRBJ1-2, the V gene TRBV5-4; 9 positions match TRBD1. J lost 4 bases, V lost 1 base, and 8 bases had no gene match. The length of the CDR3 is 16 residues. CDR1 and CDR2 (germline): SGHNT, YYREEE (reference sequence). This CDR3 is CASSLKTGGGAYGYTF. The CDR3 DNA reads TGTGCCAGCAGCTTGAAAACAGGGGGCGGGGCCTATGGCTACACCTTC.

The chain carries TRBV5-1 and TRBJ2-7; 8 positions agree with TRBD2. Germline-derived CDR1 and CDR2 are SGHRS and YFSETQ. There are 15 residues in the CDR3. V shed 3 bases, J shed 4 bases, and the junction held 9 bases outside the gene matches. CDR3: CASSSGGGQRYEQYF. In DNA form, the CDR3 reads TGCGCCAGCAGCTCGGGCGGGGGGCAACGGTACGAGCAGTACTTC.

This chain uses TRBV19 with TRBJ1-3; 9 bases are a match to TRBD1. V gave up 5 bases and J gave up 0 bases; unmatched junction bases: 5. Germline lookup yields CDR1 LNHDA and CDR2 SQIVND (reference sequence). This CDR3 is 16 amino acids long. Here the CDR3 reads CASSLQGAFSGNTIYF. CDR3 nucleotide sequence: TGTGCCAGTAGTTTACAGGGGGCCTTCTCTGGAAACACCATATATTTT. The entire variable domain, with the rest obtained from reference TRBV19 and TRBJ1-3, is as follows: DGGITQSPKYLFRKEGQNVTLSCEQNLNHDAMYWYRQDPGQGLRLIYYSQIVNDFQKGDIAEGYSVSREKKESFPLTVTSAQKNPTAFYLCASSLQGAFSGNTIYFGEGSWLTVV.

This clone was detected only a few times. This chain uses TRBV12-3 or TRBV12-4 with TRBJ1-2; 7 positions agree with TRBD1. The J segment lost 8 bases and the V segment lost 6 bases, leaving 6 bases of the junction unmatched. This CDR3 has 12 amino acids. As DNA, the CDR3 is TGTGCCAGCAGGGATCGACAGGGCGGCTACACCTTC. As protein: CASRDRQGGYTF.